This T cell receptor beta chain was retrieved from a study of regulatory T cells. Primers: 52 TRBV forward and 13 TRBJ reverse. Libraries were prepared by immunoSEQ multiplex PCR; TCRdb keeps only in-frame clonotypes and omits some of them. The sample lists over 25,000 clones, 85% to 95% occurring once. Points from the study as a whole: Hydrophobic residues at CDR3 positions 6 and 7 were enriched in conventional CD4+ T cells of CD3G-deficient patients. Patient repertoires had restricted TRB V-J pairs and skewed V and J usage, most in Tregs.

CDR1 and CDR2 (germline): SGHAT, FQNNGV. This CDR3 is 15 amino acids long. The V and J ends lost 5 bases and 7 bases, in that order; junction bases with no gene match: 3. Autoimmunity was present in every CD3G-deficient patient, worse in two. At testing, patients were 2 to 39 years old, with reduced naive and increased memory T-cell proportions. Sorting split CD4+ cells into CD25-high CD127-low Tregs and CD25-low CD127-high conventional T cells. Notes on this clone: The antigen is undetermined.

Sequencing was done on a sample of conventional CD4+ T cells sorted from blood. The chain employs TRBV11-2 and TRBJ2-1; 15 bases agree with TRBD2. This receptor was taken from a person aged 18 to 29 with CD3G deficiency. For the CDR3, the DNA is TGTGCCAGCAGCCGGACTAGCGGGAGGGTTAATGAGCAGTTCTTC. It yields the protein CASSRTSGRVNEQFF.